This T cell receptor beta chain was sequenced during a study of T cell clones after liver transplantation. Study-level points and caveats: The donor-reactive repertoire was only partly measurable in two subjects, lacking donor cells. Conclusions were preliminary, with small, heterogeneous patient groups.

On this clone: The antigen is unknown.

Trimming removed 3 bases from V and 0 bases from J, with 12 bases in between. Germline CDR1 is MDHEN and CDR2 is SYDVKM. The CDR3 length is 17 residues. Clones were read by immunoSEQ multiplex PCR, and TCRdb kept only the in-frame ones, dropping some. The sample holds 65,000 to 85,000 clones; 84% are singletons and the top ten take more than 2%. The origin of this receptor is a human patient who received a liver transplant. Some T cells may originate from the graft donor. The rearrangement uses TRBV28 and TRBJ2-6, with D tentatively TRBD1 (6 bases). The sequencing here drew on CD4+ T cells from blood, taken around 50 months after liver transplant. The CDR3, as DNA: TGTGCCAGCAGTTTGTGGGGGCTCGGCTCTGGGGCCAACGTCCTGACTTTC. It translates to CASSLWGLGSGANVLTF. Full variable domain (remainder filled in from reference TRBV28 and TRBJ2-6): DVKVTQSSRYLVKRTGEKVFLECVQDMDHENMFWYRQDPGLGLRLIYFSYDVKMKEKGDIPEGYSVSREKKERFSLILESASTNQTSMYLCASSLWGLGSGANVLTFGAGSRLTVL.